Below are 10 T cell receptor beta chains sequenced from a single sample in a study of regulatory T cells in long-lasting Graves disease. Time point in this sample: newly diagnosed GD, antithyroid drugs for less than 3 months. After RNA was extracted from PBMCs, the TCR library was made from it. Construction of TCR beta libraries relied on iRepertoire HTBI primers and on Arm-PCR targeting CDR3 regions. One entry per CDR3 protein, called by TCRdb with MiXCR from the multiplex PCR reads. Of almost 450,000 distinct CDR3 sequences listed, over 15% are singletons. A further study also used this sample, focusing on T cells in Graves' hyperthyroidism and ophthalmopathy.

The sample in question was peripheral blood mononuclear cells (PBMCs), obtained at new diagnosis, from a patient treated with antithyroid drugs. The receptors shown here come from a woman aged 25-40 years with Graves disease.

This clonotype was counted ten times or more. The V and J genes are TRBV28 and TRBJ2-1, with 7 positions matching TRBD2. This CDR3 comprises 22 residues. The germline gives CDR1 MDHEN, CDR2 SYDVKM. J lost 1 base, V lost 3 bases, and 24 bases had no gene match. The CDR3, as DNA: TGTGCCAGCAGTTTTGTCGTCGCGGGCGGGAGTTCAAGTACTGGGTCCTACAATGAGCAGTTCTTC. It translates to CASSFVVAGGSSSTGSYNEQFF.

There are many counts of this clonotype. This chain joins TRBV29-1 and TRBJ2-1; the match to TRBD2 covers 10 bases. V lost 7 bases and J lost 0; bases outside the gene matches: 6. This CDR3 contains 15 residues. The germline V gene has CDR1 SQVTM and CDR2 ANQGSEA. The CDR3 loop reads CSAWTSGSSYNEQFF. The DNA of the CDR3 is TGCAGCGCCTGGACTAGCGGTAGCTCCTACAATGAGCAGTTCTTC.

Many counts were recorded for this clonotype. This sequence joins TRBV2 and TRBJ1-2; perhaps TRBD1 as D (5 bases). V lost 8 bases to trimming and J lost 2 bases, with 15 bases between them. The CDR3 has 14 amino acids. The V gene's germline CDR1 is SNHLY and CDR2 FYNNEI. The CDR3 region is CASHHKGINYGYTF. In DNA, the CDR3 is TGTGCCAGCCACCATAAGGGGATAAACTATGGCTACACCTTC. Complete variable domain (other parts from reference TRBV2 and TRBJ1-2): EPEVTQTPSHQVTQMGQEVILRCVPISNHLYFYWYRQILGQKVEFLVSFYNNEISEKSEIFDDQFSVERPDGSNFTLKIRSTKLEDSAMYFCASHHKGINYGYTFGSGTRLTVV.

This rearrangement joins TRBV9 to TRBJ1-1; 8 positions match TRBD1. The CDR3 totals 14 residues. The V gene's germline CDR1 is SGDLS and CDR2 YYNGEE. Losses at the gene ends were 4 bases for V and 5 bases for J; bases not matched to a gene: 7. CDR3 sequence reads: CASSRGQARTEAFF. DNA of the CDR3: TGTGCCAGCAGCCGGGGACAGGCCAGAACTGAAGCTTTCTTT.

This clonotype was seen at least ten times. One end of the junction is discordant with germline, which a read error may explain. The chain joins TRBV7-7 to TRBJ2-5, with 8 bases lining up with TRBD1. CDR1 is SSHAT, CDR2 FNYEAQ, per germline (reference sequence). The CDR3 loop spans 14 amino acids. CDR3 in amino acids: CASSWTGLQETQYF. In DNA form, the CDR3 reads TGTGCTAGCAGCTGGACAGGGCTCCAAGAGACCCAGTACTTC.

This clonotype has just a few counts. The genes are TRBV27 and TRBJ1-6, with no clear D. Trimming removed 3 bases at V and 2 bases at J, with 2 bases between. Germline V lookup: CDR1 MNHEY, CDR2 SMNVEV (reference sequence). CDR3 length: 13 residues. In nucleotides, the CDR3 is TGTGCCAGCAGTTTTACCTATAATTCACCCCTCCACTTT. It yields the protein CASSFTYNSPLHF.

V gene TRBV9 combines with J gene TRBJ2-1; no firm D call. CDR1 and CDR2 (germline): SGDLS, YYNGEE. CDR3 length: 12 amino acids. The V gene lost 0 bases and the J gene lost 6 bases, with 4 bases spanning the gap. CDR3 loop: CASSVVFNEQFF. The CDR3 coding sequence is TGTGCCAGCAGCGTAGTGTTCAATGAGCAGTTCTTC.

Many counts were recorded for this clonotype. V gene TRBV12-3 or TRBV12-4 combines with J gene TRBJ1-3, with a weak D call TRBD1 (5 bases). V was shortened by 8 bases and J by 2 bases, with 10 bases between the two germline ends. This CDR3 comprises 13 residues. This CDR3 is CASRRGAGNTIYF. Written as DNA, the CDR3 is TGTGCCAGCCGACGGGGGGCTGGAAACACCATATATTTT.

DNA for the CDR3: TGTGCCAGCAGCTCGACTAGCGTGGGCGAGCAGTACTTC. Amino acid sequence: CASSSTSVGEQYF. The chain combines TRBV11-1 with TRBJ2-7; TRBD2 agrees at 8 bases. Germline loops: CDR1 SGHAT, CDR2 FQDESV (reference sequence). CDR3 length: 13 residues. V dropped 4 bases and J dropped 6; count of bases not matched to a gene: 5.

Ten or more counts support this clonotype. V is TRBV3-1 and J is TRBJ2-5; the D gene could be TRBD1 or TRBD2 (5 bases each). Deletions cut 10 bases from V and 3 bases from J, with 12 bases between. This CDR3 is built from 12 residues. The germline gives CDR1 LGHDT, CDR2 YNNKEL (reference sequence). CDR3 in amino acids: CATRRGEETQYF. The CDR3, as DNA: TGTGCCACTCGGAGAGGGGAAGAGACCCAGTACTTC.